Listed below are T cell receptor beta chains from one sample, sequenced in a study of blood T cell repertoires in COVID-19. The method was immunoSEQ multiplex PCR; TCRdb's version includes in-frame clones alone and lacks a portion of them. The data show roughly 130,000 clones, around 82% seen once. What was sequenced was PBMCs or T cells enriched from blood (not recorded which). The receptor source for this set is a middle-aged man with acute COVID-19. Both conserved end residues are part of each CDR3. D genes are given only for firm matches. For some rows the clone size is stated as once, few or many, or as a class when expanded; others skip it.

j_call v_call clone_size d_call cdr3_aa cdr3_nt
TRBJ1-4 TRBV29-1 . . CSVEVNEKLFF TGCAGCGTCGAGGTTAATGAAAAACTGTTTTTT
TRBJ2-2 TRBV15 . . CATSRVAGTGELFF TGTGCCACCAGCAGAGTTGCAGGGACCGGGGAGCTGTTTTTT
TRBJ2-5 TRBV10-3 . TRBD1 CAISLDRGPTETQYF TGTGCCATCAGTTTAGACAGGGGGCCTACAGAGACCCAGTACTTC
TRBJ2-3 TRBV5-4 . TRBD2 CASSPGGLAGGVTDTQYF TGTGCCAGCAGCCCCGGGGGTCTAGCGGGGGGTGTGACAGATACGCAGTATTTT
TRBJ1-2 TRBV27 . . CASRTNTGHYGYTF TGTGCCAGCCGAACTAACACAGGGCACTATGGCTACACCTTC
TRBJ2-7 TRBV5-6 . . CASSSRREQYF TGTGCCAGCAGCTCCCGCCGGGAGCAGTACTTC
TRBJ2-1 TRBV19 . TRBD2 CASTRLAGGALNEQFF TGTGCCAGTACCAGACTAGCGGGAGGAGCGTTGAATGAGCAGTTCTTC
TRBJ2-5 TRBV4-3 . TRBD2 CASSQGRRASGWGKETQYF TGCGCCAGCAGCCAAGGCAGGCGGGCTAGCGGGTGGGGAAAAGAGACCCAGTACTTC
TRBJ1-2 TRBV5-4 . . CASSLDSNSYGYTF TGTGCCAGCAGCTTGGACAGTAACTCCTATGGCTACACCTTC
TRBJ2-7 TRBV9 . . CASSVGAGRDVDEQYF TGTGCCAGCAGCGTAGGTGCCGGGCGGGATGTCGACGAGCAGTACTTC
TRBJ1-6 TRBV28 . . CASRWGDFGAPLHF TGTGCCAGCCGCTGGGGGGACTTCGGGGCACCCCTCCACTTT
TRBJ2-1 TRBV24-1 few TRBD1 CATSDLDRGEHNEQFF TGTGCCACCAGTGACCTCGACAGGGGAGAACACAATGAGCAGTTCTTC
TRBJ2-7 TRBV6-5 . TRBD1 CASSRGQGTYEQYF TGTGCCAGCAGCCGTGGACAGGGGACCTACGAGCAGTACTTC
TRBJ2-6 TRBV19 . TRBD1 CASTRDRGEANVLTF TGTGCCAGTACTAGGGACAGGGGGGAGGCCAACGTCCTGACTTTC
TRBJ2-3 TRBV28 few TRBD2 CASSSPLGLADTDTQYF TGTGCCAGCAGTTCACCACTCGGACTAGCGGACACAGATACGCAGTATTTT
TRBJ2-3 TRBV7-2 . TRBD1 CASSISGQGGTQYF TGTGCCAGCAGCATCTCGGGACAGGGGGGTACGCAGTATTTT
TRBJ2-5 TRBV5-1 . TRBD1 CASRMTGVGETQYF TGCGCCAGCAGGATGACAGGGGTAGGGGAGACCCAGTACTTC
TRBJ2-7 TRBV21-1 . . CASSVRDRVGEQYF TGTGCCAGCAGCGTCCGGGACAGGGTCGGTGAGCAGTACTTC
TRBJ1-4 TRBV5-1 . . CASSLKGVGTNEKLFF TGCGCCAGCAGCTTGAAGGGAGTAGGAACTAATGAAAAACTGTTTTTT
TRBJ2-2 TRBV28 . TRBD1 CARPTGLNTGELFF TGTGCCAGACCGACAGGGTTGAACACCGGGGAGCTGTTTTTT
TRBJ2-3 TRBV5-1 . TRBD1 CASSYDRDTDTQYF TGCGCCAGCAGCTACGACAGGGACACAGATACGCAGTATTTT
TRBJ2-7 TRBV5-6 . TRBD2 CASSLGLAGPYEQYF TGTGCCAGCAGCTTGGGACTAGCGGGACCCTACGAGCAGTACTTC
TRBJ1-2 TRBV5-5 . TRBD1 CASSLNRIGQDPRVGYTF TGTGCCAGCAGCTTGAATAGGATAGGACAGGATCCTAGGGTGGGCTACACCTTC
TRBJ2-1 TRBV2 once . CASSGTVIGDEQFF TGTGCCAGCAGTGGGACAGTTATTGGGGATGAGCAGTTCTTC
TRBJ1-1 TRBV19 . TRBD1 CASSKRDRGTEAFF TGTGCCAGTAGCAAAAGGGACAGGGGAACTGAAGCTTTCTTT
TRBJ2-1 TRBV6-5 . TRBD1 CASSPGQGDNEQFF TGTGCCAGCAGTCCAGGACAGGGTGATAATGAGCAGTTCTTC
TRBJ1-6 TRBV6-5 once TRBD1 CASTGGTGENSPLHF TGTGCCAGCACTGGAGGAACAGGGGAAAATTCACCCCTCCACTTT
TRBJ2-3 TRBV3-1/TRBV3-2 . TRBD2 CASSQEIWLAGDGGTDTQYF TGTGCCAGCAGCCAAGAGATTTGGCTAGCGGGGGACGGCGGCACAGATACGCAGTATTTT
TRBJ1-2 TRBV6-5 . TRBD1 CASRDRGVDYGYTF TGTGCCAGCAGGGACAGGGGGGTCGACTATGGCTACACCTTC
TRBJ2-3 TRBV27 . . CASSLSTITDTQYF TGTGCCAGCAGTTTATCGACAATCACAGATACGCAGTATTTT
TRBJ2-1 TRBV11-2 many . CASSLANEQFF TGTGCCAGCAGCTTAGCGAATGAGCAGTTCTTC
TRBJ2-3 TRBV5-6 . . CASSYSGTSLDTQYF TGTGCCAGCAGCTATTCCGGCACTAGCTTAGATACGCAGTATTTT
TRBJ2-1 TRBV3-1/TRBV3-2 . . CASSQVDGSPGFF TGTGCCAGCAGCCAAGTAGACGGGTCCCCCGGGTTCTTC
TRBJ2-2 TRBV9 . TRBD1 CASRQTGGTGELFF TGTGCCAGCCGTCAGACAGGGGGCACCGGGGAGCTGTTTTTT
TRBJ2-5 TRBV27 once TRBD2 CASSLNLAGLAEETQYF TGTGCCAGCAGTTTAAATCTCGCGGGACTAGCGGAAGAGACCCAGTACTTC
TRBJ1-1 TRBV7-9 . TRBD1 CASSWNRGVTEAFF TGTGCCAGCAGCTGGAACAGGGGGGTAACTGAAGCTTTCTTT
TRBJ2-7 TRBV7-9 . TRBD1 CASSPRGTQYEQYF TGTGCCAGCAGCCCCAGGGGGACACAATACGAGCAGTACTTC
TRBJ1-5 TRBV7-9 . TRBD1 CASSFGVGTDNQPQHF TGTGCCAGCAGCTTTGGCGTCGGGACAGACAATCAGCCCCAGCATTTT
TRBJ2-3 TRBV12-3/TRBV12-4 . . CASSSTRVTQYF TGTGCCAGCAGTTCAACCCGGGTTACGCAGTATTTT
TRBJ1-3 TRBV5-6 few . CASSLEGTRRPGNTIYF TGTGCCAGCAGCTTGGAGGGGACAAGAAGGCCTGGAAACACCATATATTTT
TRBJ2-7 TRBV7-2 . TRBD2 CASSPGGGGQEQYF TGTGCCAGCAGCCCCGGAGGCGGGGGGCAGGAGCAGTACTTC
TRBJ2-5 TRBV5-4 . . CASSLEGRETQYF TGTGCCAGCAGCTTGGAGGGGAGGGAGACCCAGTACTTC
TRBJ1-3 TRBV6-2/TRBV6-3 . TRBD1 CASSRDRDKGHSGNTIYF TGTGCCAGCAGTCGTGACAGGGACAAGGGCCACTCTGGAAACACCATATATTTT
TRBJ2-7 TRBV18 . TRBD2 CASSEGTSGVMSSYEQYF TGTGCCAGCTCCGAGGGGACTAGCGGAGTTATGAGCTCCTACGAGCAGTACTTC
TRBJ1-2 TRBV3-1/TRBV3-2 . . CASSPQQGYEYGYTF TGTGCCAGCAGCCCCCAGCAGGGATACGAGTATGGCTACACCTTC
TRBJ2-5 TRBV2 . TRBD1 CASSLDRVRQETQYF TGTGCCAGCAGTTTAGACAGGGTTAGACAAGAGACCCAGTACTTC
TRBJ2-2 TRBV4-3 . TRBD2 CASSQVGSGGADTGELFF TGCGCCAGCAGCCAAGTGGGTAGCGGGGGGGCGGACACCGGGGAGCTGTTTTTT
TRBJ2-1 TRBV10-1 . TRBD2 CASSESGDYGDEQFF TGCGCCAGCAGTGAGTCAGGGGACTATGGAGATGAGCAGTTCTTC
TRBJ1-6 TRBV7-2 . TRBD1 CASRAGTGGYYNSPLHF TGTGCCAGCAGAGCCGGGACAGGGGGCTACTATAATTCACCCCTCCACTTT
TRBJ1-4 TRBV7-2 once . CASSRERSSEKLFF TGTGCCAGCAGCCGCGAGCGGTCTTCTGAAAAACTGTTTTTT
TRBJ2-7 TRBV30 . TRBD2 CAWSGLAGEGRYEQYF TGTGCCTGGAGTGGACTAGCGGGAGAAGGCCGCTACGAGCAGTACTTC
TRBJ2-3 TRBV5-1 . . CASSFFRDTQYF TGCGCCAGCAGCTTCTTCCGAGATACGCAGTATTTT
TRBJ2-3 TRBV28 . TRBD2 CASSFRTSGFTDTQYF TGTGCCAGCAGTTTTCGGACTAGCGGATTCACAGATACGCAGTATTTT
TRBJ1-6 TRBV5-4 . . CASSVEIFNSPLHF TGTGCCAGCAGCGTTGAGATATTTAATTCACCCCTCCACTTT